This T cell receptor beta chain is drawn from a study of beta chain features in type 1 diabetes. Sequenced material consisted of expressed TCRB transcripts (all of the isolated RNA was reverse transcribed). Only in-frame clones appear in the TCRdb table, and some are missing; sequencing was by immunoSEQ multiplex PCR. The repertoire holds about 150,000 clones, 7.5% to 10% seen once, with about 0.6% in the top ten. Notes on the study in general: Patients and controls would share equally any PCR tilt toward shorter templates.

This clone has a handful of counts. Its cognate antigen is unknown. The CDR3 length is 15 residues. The J segment lost 3 bases and the V segment lost 2 bases, leaving 5 bases of the junction unmatched. From germline, CDR1 is SGHTS and CDR2 YDEGEE. The origin of this receptor is a man between 18 and 29 years old in good health. The rearrangement joins TRBV5-8 to TRBJ2-1; 7 bases line up with TRBD1. The specimen was central memory CD4+ T cells from blood. CDR3 nucleotides: TGTGCCAGCAGCTTAGGGACAGACGGCTACAATGAGCAGTTCTTC. Amino acids: CASSLGTDGYNEQFF.